This T cell receptor (beta chain) was observed in a study of blood T cell repertoires in COVID-19 (dated by TCRdb to about 2020). Describing the broader study: Samples covering the acute and convalescent phases of COVID-19 were provided by collaborators in the United States, Italy and Spain. The samples were drawn from two sources: the first 160 participants of the ongoing ImmuneRACE study, and 1,000 to 1,500 subjects contributed by 6 global collaborators. Where HLA class I and class II types were available, the types were taken from metadata supplied by the sample provider, not from assay-based typing. The sample metadata nearly always contained a de-identified subject ID, COVID-19 status, age in years and sex. A freely available public database, intended as a resource for researchers studying the immune response to SARS-CoV-2, is where the repertoires were released. The material from the prospective study consisted of cDNA or gDNA derived from T cells, B-cell-depleted T cells, or PBMCs. Subjects who had been exposed to COVID-19, were actively infected with it, or had recovered from it provided the deeply sampled blood TCRbeta repertoires that made up the dataset.

Worth noting for this clone: Its antigen remains unidentified. No base qualities exist here, and no much larger clone lies one base off it.

According to the germline V gene, CDR1 reads SGHRS and CDR2 reads YFSETQ. From the cysteine through the phenylalanine, the CDR3 covers 15 amino acids. Only the CDR3 part of the read is kept: 45 bases, read in frame from the first base. V drops 4 bases and J drops 8 bases, leaving 18 bases in between. Each collaborating institution followed its own protocols to collect whole blood in K2EDTA tubes. For TCRbeta analysis, collaborator samples were shipped as frozen whole blood, as isolated PBMCs, or as DNA extracted from either sample type. TCRbeta CDR3 regions were amplified from genomic DNA using the immunoSEQ Assay, a bias-controlled multiplex PCR. Under the source paper's analysis protocol: Within the assay, amplification of reference gene primers was used to estimate how many nucleated cells each sample contained. Sequence reads were collapsed and filtered to measure the absolute abundance of every unique TCRbeta CDR3 rearrangement. For each sample, productive Simpson clonality was calculated as the square root of Simpson's diversity index across productive rearrangements. What TCRdb holds here is the immuneACCESS table cut down to in-frame rearrangements. Part of the clones is not present; checked against another copy, under half of the missing clones reflect an unresolved V gene, and the others are unexplained. The V and J calls and clone size were taken over from that table, and D and trimming were inferred from the DNA. This sample lists 140,000 to 150,000 clones; 70% to 90% were detected once. Over 10% of the sample is taken by the ten largest.

Beyond this particular receptor, the publication reports: The amount of clinical and demographic metadata varied by source and participant and was provided uncurated.

This TCR was sampled from a man aged 55 to 69 with active or convalescent COVID-19. The specimen sequenced was peripheral blood. The sequence joins TRBV5-1 to TRBJ1-4, with the D gene uncertain. CDR3 reads: CASSPREEGKEKLFF. Here is the DNA: TGCGCCAGCAGCCCGAGGGAGGAGGGAAAGGAAAAACTGTTTTTT.